A single T cell receptor (beta chain) is shown here with its context. Its antigen remains unidentified. Through a sample-barcoded 5' primer and a J-beta primer mix, a second PCR was run for 7 to 11 cycles. A single record per CDR3 protein comes from TCRdb applying MiXCR to the 5' RACE reads. The sample shows some 790,000 distinct CDR3 sequences, under 35% of them seen only once. The data are from a study of blood T cells in healthy people across ages. The ends were cut back, 5 bases at V and 3 bases at J, with 7 bases in the middle. CDR3 length equals 11 residues. Germline CDR1 and CDR2: SQVTM and ANQGSEA. Study-level points and caveats: Observed TCR beta diversity per million T cells went down as age went up. This fall followed a roughly linear course with age. Greater diversity and more naive CD4+ cells were seen in long-lived donors than in aged donors.

The donors, all healthy, were Caucasians living in Russia, aged about 6 to 90. Donors each provided around 10 milliliters of peripheral blood. V is TRBV29-1 and J is TRBJ1-1; D is possibly TRBD1 (5 bases). This TCR was recovered from a woman of 80 years or more in good health. The sequenced sample consisted of blood. This chain's CDR3 is CSVQGHTEAFF. CDR3 in DNA: TGCAGCGTTCAGGGACACACTGAAGCTTTCTTT.